Listed below are T cell receptor beta chains from one sample, sequenced in a study of T cells in Graves' hyperthyroidism and ophthalmopathy. TCRdb ran MiXCR on the multiplex PCR reads and lists one entry per CDR3 protein. The sample contains roughly 720,000 distinct CDR3 sequences, 17% of which appear only once. Sequenced sample: blood. The receptors originated from a man between 45 and 60 years old with Graves' hyperthyroidism. Both conserved end residues are part of each CDR3. Fields, in order: D gene, clone size, J gene, V gene, CDR3 DNA, CDR3 protein. A D gene is named only where the DNA matches it firmly. Size is omitted from some rows. Given values are once, few, many or a class for expanded clones.

TRBD2	many	TRBJ2-1	TRBV7-2	TGTGCCAGCAGCCCCTCTAGCGGGGGGGGGAATGAGCAGTTCTTC	CASSPSSGGGNEQFF
NA	many	TRBJ1-3	TRBV30	TGTGCCTGGAGTGTAAGGAATTTTCTTTCTGGAAACACCATATATTTT	CAWSVRNFLSGNTIYF
TRBD1	many	TRBJ2-7	TRBV12-3/TRBV12-4	TGTGCCAGCAGTTTATCTCAGGGGGTTATTAACGAGCAGTACTTC	CASSLSQGVINEQYF
NA	many	TRBJ2-5	TRBV12-3/TRBV12-4	TGTGCCAGCAATCCCAGGGGACAAGAGACCCAGTACTTC	CASNPRGQETQYF
NA	few	TRBJ1-2	TRBV29-1	TGCAGCGTGGGGGACACTTCTTCTGGCTACACCTTC	CSVGDTSSGYTF
TRBD1	many	TRBJ2-3	TRBV27	TGTGCCAGCAGTTACACAACAGGGGAGATAGATACGCAGTATTTT	CASSYTTGEIDTQYF
TRBD2	many	TRBJ2-7	TRBV30	TGTGCCTGGAGGCTTCCAGGGGCGGGGGGTTACGAGCAGTACTTC	CAWRLPGAGGYEQYF
NA	few	TRBJ1-3	TRBV4-2	TGTGCCAGCAGCCAAGATGACAGGTCTGGAAACACCATATATTTT	CASSQDDRSGNTIYF
TRBD1	few	TRBJ1-5	TRBV29-1	TGCAGCGTTGATAGGGGGCGAACCCGATATAGCAATCAGCCCCAGCATTTT	CSVDRGRTRYSNQPQHF
TRBD1	many	TRBJ2-1	TRBV28	TGTGCCAGCAGTTCTCTTGGACAGGGGTCCTACAATGAGCAGTTCTTC	CASSSLGQGSYNEQFF
NA	few	TRBJ2-3	TRBV5-1	TGCGCCAGCAAGCCAGGGTGGCTGGAGACAGATACGCAGTATTTT	CASKPGWLETDTQYF
NA	many	TRBJ1-1	TRBV19	TGTGCCAGTAGTGCCGTCAGCATGAACACTGAAGCTTTCTTT	CASSAVSMNTEAFF
NA	few	TRBJ2-2	TRBV28	TGTGCCAGCAGTTTATCCCTCGTATTTCGAACCGGGGAGCTGTTTTTT	CASSLSLVFRTGELFF
NA	many	TRBJ2-3	TRBV12-3/TRBV12-4	TGTGCCAGCAGTTTAGAAGTGGATACGCAGTATTTT	CASSLEVDTQYF
NA	NA	TRBJ1-2	TRBV13	TGTGCCAGCAGCCAACCAGGAGACGCGGGCTACACCTTC	CASSQPGDAGYTF
TRBD2	few	TRBJ2-4	TRBV20-1	TGCAGTGCTAGTCTAGCGGGAGTCGAAAACATTCAGTACTTC	CSASLAGVENIQYF
NA	many	TRBJ2-5	TRBV30	TGTGCCTGGAGTGCGACAGAAGAGACCCAGTACTTC	CAWSATEETQYF
TRBD1	NA	TRBJ1-5	TRBV7-2	TGTGCCAGCAGCTTAGGACAGGGTGTTAGTCAGCCCCAGCATTTT	CASSLGQGVSQPQHF
NA	few	TRBJ2-3	TRBV4-3	TGCGCCAGCAGCCAAGATCCAAGGCGGGATACGCAGTATTTT	CASSQDPRRDTQYF
NA	many	TRBJ2-2	TRBV11-2	TGTGCCAGCATCCCGGGGCAGCGGTCCGGGGAGCTGTTTTTT	CASIPGQRSGELFF
NA	NA	TRBJ1-1	TRBV3-1	TGTGCCAGCAGCCAAGAATCCAGGGGAAGTACCCTATACACTGAAGCTTTCTTT	CASSQESRGSTLYTEAFF
NA	many	TRBJ1-1	TRBV18	TGTGCCAGCAGCCCACAGATGAACACTGAAGCTTTCTTT	CASSPQMNTEAFF
NA	few	TRBJ2-7	TRBV6-6	TGTGCCAGCAGTTACTCGAGCATCCGAAGGGGGTCGAACTACGAGCAGTACTTC	CASSYSSIRRGSNYEQYF
TRBD1	many	TRBJ2-7	TRBV20-1	TGCAGTGCTTCGTTAGACAGGGTCCTCGTTTACGAGCAGTACTTC	CSASLDRVLVYEQYF
TRBD1	few	TRBJ1-2	TRBV6-5	TGTGCCAGCAGTTACTCGGGACAGGGTAGTGGCTATGGCTACACCTTC	CASSYSGQGSGYGYTF
NA	NA	TRBJ2-2	TRBV2	TGTGCCAGCAGTGTAACAGGGGGGGCCGGGGAGCTGTTTTTT	CASSVTGGAGELFF
NA	many	TRBJ1-5	TRBV7-6	TGTGCCAGCAGCTTGAGTACAGGGCCCCAGCATTTT	CASSLSTGPQHF
TRBD1	many	TRBJ2-7	TRBV20-1	TGCAGTGCTAGAGATCCTCGGACAGGGACCGAGCAGTACTTC	CSARDPRTGTEQYF
NA	NA	TRBJ2-6	TRBV14	TGTGCCAGCAGCCAAGAATTCCGACTCTCTGGGGCCAACGTCCTGACTTTC	CASSQEFRLSGANVLTF
NA	NA	TRBJ1-1	TRBV19	TGTGCCAGTAGTAACTCGGATATGAACACTGAAGCTTTCTTT	CASSNSDMNTEAFF
NA	few	TRBJ1-5	TRBV5-1	TGCGCCAGCAGAACCGGGACACAAAACAATCAGCCCCAGCATTTT	CASRTGTQNNQPQHF
TRBD2	few	TRBJ2-2	TRBV20-1	TGCAGTGCTAGAGATGGGCTAGCGGGAGCCGCGAACACCGGGGAGCTGTTTTTT	CSARDGLAGAANTGELFF
TRBD1	NA	TRBJ1-4	TRBV12-3/TRBV12-4	TGTGCCAGCAGACAAACGGGACAGAGCGAAAAACTGTTTTTT	CASRQTGQSEKLFF
NA	NA	TRBJ2-7	TRBV18	TGTGCCAGCTCACGACCGGGGACGTTCTACGAGCAGTACTTC	CASSRPGTFYEQYF
TRBD2	NA	TRBJ2-7	TRBV13	TGTGCCAGCGCGGGAGGAACCTACGAGCAGTACTTC	CASAGGTYEQYF
NA	many	TRBJ2-2	TRBV7-9	TGTGCCAGCAGCTTAGAATACGGGGCGCCGAACACCGGGGAGCTGTTTTTT	CASSLEYGAPNTGELFF
TRBD2	NA	TRBJ2-1	TRBV29-1	TGCAGCGCCGCTAGACTAGCGGTTACCAATGAGCAGTTCTTC	CSAARLAVTNEQFF
TRBD2	few	TRBJ2-3	TRBV10-3	TGTGCCATCACGACTAGCGGGAGAACAGATACGCAGTATTTT	CAITTSGRTDTQYF
TRBD2	many	TRBJ2-1	TRBV11-2	TGTGCCAGCGGCGGACTAGCGGGGTACAATGAGCAGTTCTTC	CASGGLAGYNEQFF
NA	NA	TRBJ2-7	TRBV7-9	TGTGCCAGCAGCTCGGACCAACCCACCTACGAGCAGTACTTC	CASSSDQPTYEQYF